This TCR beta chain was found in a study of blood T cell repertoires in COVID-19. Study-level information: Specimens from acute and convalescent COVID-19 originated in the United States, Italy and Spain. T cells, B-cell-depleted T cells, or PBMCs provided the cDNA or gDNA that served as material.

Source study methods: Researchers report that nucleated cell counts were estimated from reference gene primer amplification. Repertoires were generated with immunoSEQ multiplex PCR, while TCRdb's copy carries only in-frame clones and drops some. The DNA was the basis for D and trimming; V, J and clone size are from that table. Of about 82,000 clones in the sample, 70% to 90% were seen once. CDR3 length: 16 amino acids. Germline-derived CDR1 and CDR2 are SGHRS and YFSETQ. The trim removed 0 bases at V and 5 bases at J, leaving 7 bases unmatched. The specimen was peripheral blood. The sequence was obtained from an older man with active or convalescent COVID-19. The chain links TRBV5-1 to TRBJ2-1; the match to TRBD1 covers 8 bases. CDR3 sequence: CASSLAPPGQDNEQFF. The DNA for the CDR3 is TGCGCCAGCAGCTTGGCACCGCCGGGACAGGACAATGAGCAGTTCTTC.